What follows are 8 T cell receptor beta chains derived from one specimen sequenced in a study of T cell responses to AZD1222 COVID-19 vaccine. Here immunoSEQ multiplex PCR was the method, and the copy in TCRdb shows in-frame clones only, minus some. Seen here are roughly 140,000 clones, roughly 89% observed once, and the top ten hold 5%. This sample comprised peripheral blood, obtained on day 0 of AZD1222 vaccination. The receptors shown here come from an adult in good health.

The rearrangement joins TRBV19 to TRBJ2-1; TRBD2 aligns across 10 bases. CDR1 and CDR2 (germline): LNHDA, SQIVND (reference sequence). Trimming took 9 bases from V and 7 from J; bases not matched to a gene: 0. The CDR3 runs to 11 residues. CDR3 in DNA: TGTGCCAGGACTAGCGGGAATGAGCAGTTCTTC. Its translation is CARTSGNEQFF.

This clone has just one count. This chain uses TRBV6-4 with TRBJ2-7; 9 nucleotides agree with TRBD1. CDR1 MRHNA and CDR2 SNTAGT come from the germline V gene. The length of the CDR3 is 14 residues. Trimming cost V 8 bases and J 7 bases; bases outside gene matches: 12. The CDR3: CASLARDRVMEQYF. The CDR3, as DNA: TGTGCCAGCTTAGCGCGGGACAGGGTAATGGAGCAGTACTTC.

The chain employs TRBV6-2 or TRBV6-3 and TRBJ1-1; D is ambiguous. The germline V and J ends were trimmed by 5 bases and 8 bases, with 15 bases remaining between them. The CDR3 contains 13 residues. Germline V gene data show CDR1 as MNHEY and CDR2 as SVGEGT. The CDR3 region has the DNA TGTGCCAGCAGTCCCCAAAACAGAGACGAAGCTTTCTTT. Translated: CASSPQNRDEAFF.

This clone was detected a few times. The rearrangement links TRBV24-1 to TRBJ2-1; 7 bases map to TRBD2. The CDR3 has 18 residues. V trimming: 1 base; J trimming: 4 bases; junction bases outside the gene matches: 12. Germline-derived CDR1 and CDR2 are KGHDR and SFDVKD. The CDR3 loop reads CATSDFKGKAGKYNEQFF. CDR3 sequence (DNA): TGTGCCACCAGTGATTTTAAAGGGAAAGCGGGAAAGTACAATGAGCAGTTCTTC.

The chain carries TRBV9 and TRBJ1-6, with D tentatively TRBD1 (5 bases). Trimming stripped 3 bases from V and 7 bases from J, with 11 bases between. This CDR3 region has 14 residues. Germline V gene sequence: CDR1 SGDLS, CDR2 YYNGEE. This chain's CDR3 is CASSATDLNSPLHF. The CDR3 bases are TGTGCCAGCAGCGCGACAGACTTAAATTCACCCCTCCACTTT.

The rearrangement joins TRBV11-1 to TRBJ2-7, with D perhaps TRBD2 (6 bases). Germline V lookup: CDR1 SGHAT, CDR2 FQDESV (reference sequence). The CDR3 consists of 15 residues. Trimming removed 3 bases from V and 0 bases from J, with 12 bases in between. This CDR3 reads CASSFQEGSSYEQYF. The CDR3 region has the DNA TGTGCCAGCAGCTTCCAGGAGGGAAGCTCCTACGAGCAGTACTTC. The full variable domain, in which reference TRBV11-1 and TRBJ2-7 provide the parts outside the CDR3, is EAEVAQSPRYKITEKSQAVAFWCDPISGHATLYWYRQILGQGPELLVQFQDESVVDDSQLPKDRFSAERLKGVDSTLKIQPAELGDSAMYLCASSFQEGSSYEQYFGPGTRLTVT.

This rearrangement joins TRBV19 to TRBJ2-7; D might be TRBD1 (5 bases). Between the trimmed V and J ends, which lost 4 bases and 2 bases, there was a span of 9 bases. CDR3 length: 13 residues. CDR1 LNHDA and CDR2 SQIVND come from the germline V gene (reference sequence). Here the CDR3 DNA reads TGTGCCAGTAGTAGCGCAGGGCCCTACGAGCAGTACTTC. Amino acid sequence: CASSSAGPYEQYF.

The genes are TRBV30 and TRBJ2-7; TRBD2 matches 14 bases. The CDR3 contains 16 residues. Looked up from germline, CDR1 is GTSNPN and CDR2 is SVGIG (reference sequence). With 3 bases clipped from V and 0 bases from J, the junction kept 4 bases outside the gene matches. In nucleotides, the CDR3 is TGTGCCTGGAGCGGGACTAGCGGGAGAAGCTCCTACGAGCAGTACTTC. This encodes CAWSGTSGRSSYEQYF.